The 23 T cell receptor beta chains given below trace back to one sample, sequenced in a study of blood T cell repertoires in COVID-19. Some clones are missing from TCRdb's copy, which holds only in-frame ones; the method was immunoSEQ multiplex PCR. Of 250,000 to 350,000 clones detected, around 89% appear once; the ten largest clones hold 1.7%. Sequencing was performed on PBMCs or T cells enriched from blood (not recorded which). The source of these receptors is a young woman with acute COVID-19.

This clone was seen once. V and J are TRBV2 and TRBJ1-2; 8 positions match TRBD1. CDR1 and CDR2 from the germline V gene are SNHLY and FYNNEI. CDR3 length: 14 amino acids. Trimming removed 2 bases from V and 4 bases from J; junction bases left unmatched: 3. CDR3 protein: CASSELGQVYGYTF. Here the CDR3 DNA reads TGTGCCAGCAGTGAATTGGGACAGGTCTATGGCTACACCTTC.

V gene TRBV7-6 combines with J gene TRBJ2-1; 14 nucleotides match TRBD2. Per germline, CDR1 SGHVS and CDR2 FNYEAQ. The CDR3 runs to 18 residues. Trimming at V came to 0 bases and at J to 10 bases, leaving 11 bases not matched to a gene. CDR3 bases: TGTGCCAGCAGCTTAGCTCACTCGGGACTAGCGGGAGAGGCCGAGCAGTTCTTC. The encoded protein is CASSLAHSGLAGEAEQFF.

Here the CDR3 DNA reads TGTGCCAGCAGCCTCAGGGAGGGGAACTATGGCTACACCTTC. Translation: CASSLREGNYGYTF. The V call is TRBV7-2, the J call TRBJ1-2, with a weak D call TRBD1 (5 bases). The CDR3 runs to 14 residues. V lost 5 bases, J lost 2 bases, and 12 bases lay in between. Germline loops: CDR1 SGHTA, CDR2 FQGNSA.

The CDR3 DNA sequence: TGTGCCAGCAGTTTTGGGCCCACCTACGAGCAGTACTTC. This sequence encodes CASSFGPTYEQYF. The gene calls are TRBV12-3 or TRBV12-4 and TRBJ2-7; D remains unclear. V shed 3 bases and J shed 2 bases, with 8 bases lying between them. CDR3 size: 13 residues.

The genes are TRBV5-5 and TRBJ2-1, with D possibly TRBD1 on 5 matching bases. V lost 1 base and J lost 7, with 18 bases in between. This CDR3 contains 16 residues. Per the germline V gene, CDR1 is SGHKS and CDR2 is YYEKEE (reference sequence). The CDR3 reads CASSLFRVNNGNEQFF. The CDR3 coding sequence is TGTGCCAGCAGCTTGTTCAGGGTAAACAATGGGAATGAGCAGTTCTTC.

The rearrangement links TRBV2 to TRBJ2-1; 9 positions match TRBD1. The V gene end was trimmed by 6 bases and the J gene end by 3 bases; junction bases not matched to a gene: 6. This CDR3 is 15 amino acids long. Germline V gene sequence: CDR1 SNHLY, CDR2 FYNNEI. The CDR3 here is CASRAGTGYYNEQFF. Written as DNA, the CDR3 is TGTGCCAGCAGAGCCGGGACAGGGTACTACAATGAGCAGTTCTTC.

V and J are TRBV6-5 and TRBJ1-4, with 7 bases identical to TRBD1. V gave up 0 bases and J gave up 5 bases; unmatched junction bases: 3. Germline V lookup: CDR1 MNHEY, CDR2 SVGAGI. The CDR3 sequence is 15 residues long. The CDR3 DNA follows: TGTGCCAGCAGTTACTCCGGGACAGACAATGAAAAACTGTTTTTT. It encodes CASSYSGTDNEKLFF.

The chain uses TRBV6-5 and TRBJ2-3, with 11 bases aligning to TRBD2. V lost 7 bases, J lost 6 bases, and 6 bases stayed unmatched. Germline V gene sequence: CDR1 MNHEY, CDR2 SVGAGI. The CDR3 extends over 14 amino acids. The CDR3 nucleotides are TGTGCCAGCATCCAACTAGCGGGAGCCGATACGCAGTATTTT. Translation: CASIQLAGADTQYF.

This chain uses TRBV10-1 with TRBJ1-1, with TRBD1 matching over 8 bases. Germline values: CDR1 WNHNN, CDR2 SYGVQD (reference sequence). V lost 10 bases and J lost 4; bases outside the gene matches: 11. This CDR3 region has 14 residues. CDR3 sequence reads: CATGPDRETTEAFF. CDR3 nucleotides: TGCGCCACCGGGCCGGACAGGGAGACCACTGAAGCTTTCTTT.

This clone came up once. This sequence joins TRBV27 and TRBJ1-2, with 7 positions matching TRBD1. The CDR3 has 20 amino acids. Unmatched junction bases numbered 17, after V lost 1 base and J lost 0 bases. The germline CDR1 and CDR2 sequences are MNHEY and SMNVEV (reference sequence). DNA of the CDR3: TGTGCCAGCAGTTTATTTCCGACAGGGCTGAATCCCTCCCCTAACTATGGCTACACCTTC. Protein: CASSLFPTGLNPSPNYGYTF.

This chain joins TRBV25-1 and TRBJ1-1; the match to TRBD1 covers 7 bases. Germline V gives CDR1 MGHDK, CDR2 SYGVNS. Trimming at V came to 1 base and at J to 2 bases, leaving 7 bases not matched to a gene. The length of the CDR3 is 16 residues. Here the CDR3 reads CASSELAGGFNTEAFF. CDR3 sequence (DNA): TGTGCCAGCAGTGAATTGGCAGGGGGATTTAACACTGAAGCTTTCTTT.

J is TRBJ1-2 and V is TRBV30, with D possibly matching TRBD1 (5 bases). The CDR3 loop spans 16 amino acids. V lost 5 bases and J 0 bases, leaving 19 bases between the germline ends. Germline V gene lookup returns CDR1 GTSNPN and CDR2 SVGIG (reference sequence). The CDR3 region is CAWGRAARVANYGYTF. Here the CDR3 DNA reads TGTGCCTGGGGCAGGGCCGCCAGGGTGGCTAACTATGGCTACACCTTC.

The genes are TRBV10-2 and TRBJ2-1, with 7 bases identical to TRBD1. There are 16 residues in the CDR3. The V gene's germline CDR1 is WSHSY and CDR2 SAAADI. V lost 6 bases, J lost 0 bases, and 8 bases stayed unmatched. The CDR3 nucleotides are TGCGCCAGCAGAGCCTACAGGGGTGGCTCCTACAATGAGCAGTTCTTC. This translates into CASRAYRGGSYNEQFF.

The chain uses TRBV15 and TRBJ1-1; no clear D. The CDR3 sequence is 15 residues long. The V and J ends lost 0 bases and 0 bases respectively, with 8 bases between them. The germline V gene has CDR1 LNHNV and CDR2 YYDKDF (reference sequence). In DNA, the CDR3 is TGTGCCACCAGCAGAGACCCTTTTTTGAACACTGAAGCTTTCTTT. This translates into CATSRDPFLNTEAFF. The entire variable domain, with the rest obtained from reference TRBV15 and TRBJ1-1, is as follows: DAMVIQNPRYQVTQFGKPVTLSCSQTLNHNVMYWYQQKSSQAPKLLFHYYDKDFNNEADTPDNFQSRRPNTSFCFLDIRSPGLGDTAMYLCATSRDPFLNTEAFFGQGTRLTVV.

The chain's CDR3 is CASSQAAGGTGELFF. The DNA of the CDR3 is TGCGCCAGCAGCCAAGCTGCTGGGGGGACCGGGGAGCTGTTTTTT. V is TRBV4-1 and J is TRBJ2-2, with D maybe TRBD2 (6 bases). CDR1 is MGHRA, CDR2 YSYEKL, per germline. This CDR3 is built from 15 residues. V was shortened by 1 base and J by 5 bases, with 11 bases between the two germline ends.

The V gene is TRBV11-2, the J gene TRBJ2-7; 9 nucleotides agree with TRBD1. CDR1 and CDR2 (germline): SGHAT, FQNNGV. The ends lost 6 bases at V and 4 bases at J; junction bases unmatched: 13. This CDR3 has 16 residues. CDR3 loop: CASRRPGQGSEYEQYF. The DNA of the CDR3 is TGTGCCAGCAGGAGACCGGGACAGGGATCGGAGTACGAGCAGTACTTC.

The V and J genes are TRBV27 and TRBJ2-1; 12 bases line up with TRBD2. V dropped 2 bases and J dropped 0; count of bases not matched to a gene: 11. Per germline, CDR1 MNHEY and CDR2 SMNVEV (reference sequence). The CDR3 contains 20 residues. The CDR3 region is CASSLGRLAGGRGSYNEQFF. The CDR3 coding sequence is TGTGCCAGCAGTTTAGGGCGGCTAGCGGGAGGGAGGGGCTCCTACAATGAGCAGTTCTTC.

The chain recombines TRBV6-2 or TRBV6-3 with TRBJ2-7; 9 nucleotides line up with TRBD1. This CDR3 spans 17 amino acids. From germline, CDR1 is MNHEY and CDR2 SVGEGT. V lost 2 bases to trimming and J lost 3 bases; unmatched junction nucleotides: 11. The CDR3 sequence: CASSYRVNTGGSYEQYF. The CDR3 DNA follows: TGTGCCAGCAGTTACCGGGTTAATACAGGGGGCAGCTACGAGCAGTACTTC.

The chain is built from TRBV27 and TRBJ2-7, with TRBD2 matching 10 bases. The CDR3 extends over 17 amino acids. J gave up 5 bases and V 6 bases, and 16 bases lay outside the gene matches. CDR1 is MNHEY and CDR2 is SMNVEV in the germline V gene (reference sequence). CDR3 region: CASRGTSRGLANHEQYF. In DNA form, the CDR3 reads TGTGCCAGCAGAGGTACTAGTCGGGGACTAGCGAACCACGAGCAGTACTTC.

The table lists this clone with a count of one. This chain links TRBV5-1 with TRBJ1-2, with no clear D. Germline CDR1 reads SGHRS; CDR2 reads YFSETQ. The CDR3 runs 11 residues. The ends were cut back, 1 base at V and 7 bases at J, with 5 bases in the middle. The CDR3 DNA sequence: TGCGCCAGCAGCTTGTCAGGTGGCTACACCTTC. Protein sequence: CASSLSGGYTF. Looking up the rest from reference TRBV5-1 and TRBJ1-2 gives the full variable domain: KAGVTQTPRYLIKTRGQQVTLSCSPISGHRSVSWYQQTPGQGLQFLFEYFSETQRNKGNFPGRFSGRQFSNSRSEMNVSTLELGDSALYLCASSLSGGYTFGSGTRLTVV.

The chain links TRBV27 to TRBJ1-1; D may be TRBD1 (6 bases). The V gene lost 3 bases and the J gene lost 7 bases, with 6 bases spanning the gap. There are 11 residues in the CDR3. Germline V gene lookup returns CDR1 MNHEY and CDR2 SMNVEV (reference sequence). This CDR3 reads CASSFRGEAFF. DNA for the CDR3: TGTGCCAGCAGTTTCAGGGGTGAAGCTTTCTTT.

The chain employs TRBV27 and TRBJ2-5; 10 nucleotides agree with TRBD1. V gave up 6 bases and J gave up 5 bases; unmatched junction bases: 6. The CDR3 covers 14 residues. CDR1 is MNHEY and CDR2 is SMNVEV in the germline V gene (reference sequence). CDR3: CASSPTGGGETQYF. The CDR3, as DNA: TGTGCCAGCAGCCCGACAGGGGGCGGGGAGACCCAGTACTTC.

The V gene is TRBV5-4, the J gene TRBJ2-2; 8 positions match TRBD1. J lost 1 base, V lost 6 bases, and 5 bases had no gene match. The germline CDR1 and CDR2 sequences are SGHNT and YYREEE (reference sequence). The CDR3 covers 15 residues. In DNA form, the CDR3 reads TGTGCCAGCACCGACAGGGGTAGGAACACCGGGGAGCTGTTTTTT. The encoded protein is CASTDRGRNTGELFF.